This section outlines one TCR beta chain sequence together with its context. The antigen is undetermined. This sample is part of a study of T cell responses to AZD1222 COVID-19 vaccine. Study observations and caveats: A mostly white British donor set with more females was recruited, and clonal diversity was possibly underestimated. Nearly half of spike-specific TCRs reportedly target unmutated variant regions.

The protocol was immunoSEQ multiplex PCR, while the TCRdb copy is restricted to in-frame clones and leaves out a portion. Altogether about 100,000 clones are present, around 91% being singletons, with the ten largest covering about 20%. The germline CDR1 and CDR2 sequences are MNHEY and SMNVEV (reference sequence). The germline V and J ends were trimmed by 5 bases and 3 bases, with 26 bases remaining between them. This CDR3 comprises 18 residues. The TCR comes from an adult in good health. Material: peripheral blood, obtained on day 0 of AZD1222 vaccination. The genes are TRBV27 and TRBJ2-7; no clear D. CDR3 loop: CASSGYSRNSVFGYEQYF. In DNA, the CDR3 is TGTGCCAGCAGTGGTTATTCTCGTAATTCGGTCTTTGGCTACGAGCAGTACTTC.